Sequencing of this TCR beta chain was carried out in a study of blood T cell repertoires in COVID-19. Study in general: Samples taken during acute and convalescent COVID-19 were collected in the United States, Italy and Spain. The analysed material was cDNA or gDNA that came from T cells, B-cell-depleted T cells, or PBMCs.

In the study's own analysis: Amplified reference gene primers provided the basis for estimating nucleated cell counts. Measured with immunoSEQ multiplex PCR; TCRdb has only the in-frame clones, and not every one. V, J and clone size are those of that table, while D and trimming were read from the DNA. The data show some 120,000 clones, 84% seen once. The V gene end was trimmed by 10 bases and the J gene end by 4 bases; junction bases not matched to a gene: 8. Looked up from germline, CDR1 is SEHNR and CDR2 is FQNEAQ (reference sequence). This CDR3 region has 14 residues. This clonotype originated in a human donor in a cohort sampled during active COVID-19. The gene calls are TRBV7-9 and TRBJ2-3; 10 bases match TRBD2. The sequenced sample was peripheral blood. CDR3 region: CATQRAGGPDTQYF. As DNA, the CDR3 is TGTGCCACTCAGAGAGCGGGGGGGCCAGATACGCAGTATTTT.